A selection of T cell receptor beta chains follows, all from one sample in a study of control samples from healthy donors and cancer patients. Sequenced by immunoSEQ multiplex PCR; TCRdb stores in-frame clones only, minus some. The sample shows more than 95,000 clones, approximately 90% of them seen only once. Sequenced: PBMCs. The receptors stem from a man aged 55 to 69 with lung cancer. Both conserved end residues are part of each CDR3. The order of the fields is clone size, J gene, V gene, D gene, CDR3 protein, CDR3 DNA. The D gene is left open where the match is weak. For some rows the clone size is stated as once, few or many, or as a class when expanded; others skip it.

>.|TRBJ1-1|TRBV6-5|.
CASSQTVNTEAFF
TGTGCCAGCAGTCAGACGGTGAACACTGAAGCTTTCTTT
>.|TRBJ2-2|TRBV7-9|.
CASSSRSLGNTGELFF
TGTGCCAGCAGCTCGCGTTCCTTGGGTAACACCGGGGAGCTGTTTTTT
>.|TRBJ1-1|TRBV6-5|TRBD1
CASRGQGGTEAFF
TGTGCCAGCAGAGGACAGGGAGGAACTGAAGCTTTCTTT
>.|TRBJ1-1|TRBV7-2|.
CASSLGWGSRNTEAFF
TGTGCCAGCAGCTTAGGGTGGGGCTCTAGGAACACTGAAGCTTTCTTT
>.|TRBJ2-7|TRBV6-5|.
CASGPGYEQYF
TGTGCCAGCGGCCCAGGCTACGAGCAGTACTTC
>.|TRBJ1-1|TRBV5-4|.
CASSWGGLDTEAFF
TGTGCCAGCAGCTGGGGGGGGCTGGACACTGAAGCTTTCTTT
>.|TRBJ1-6|TRBV15|TRBD1
CATSRNAGTGNSPLHF
TGTGCCACCAGCAGAAATGCCGGGACAGGGAATTCACCCCTCCACTTT
>.|TRBJ1-1|TRBV5-4|.
CASSDMNTEAFF
TGTGCCAGCAGCGATATGAACACTGAAGCTTTCTTT
>.|TRBJ2-7|TRBV7-9|.
CASSLGTARYEQYF
TGTGCCAGCAGCTTAGGGACTGCCCGTTACGAGCAGTACTTC
>.|TRBJ1-5|TRBV12-3/TRBV12-4|.
CASSIREGQPQHF
TGTGCCAGCAGTATCCGAGAGGGTCAGCCCCAGCATTTT
>.|TRBJ1-2|TRBV10-3|.
CAILAPNYGYTF
TGTGCCATCCTAGCCCCGAACTATGGCTACACCTTC
>.|TRBJ2-3|TRBV9|TRBD2
CASSVGLAGRTDTQYF
TGTGCCAGCAGCGTAGGGCTAGCGGGACGCACAGATACGCAGTATTTT
>.|TRBJ1-2|TRBV30|.
CAWSVPGTTRNYGYTF
TGTGCCTGGAGTGTACCGGGGACAACTAGGAACTATGGCTACACCTTC
>.|TRBJ1-2|TRBV6-5|.
CASSYAGGLGYTF
TGTGCCAGCAGTTACGCGGGGGGGCTAGGCTACACCTTC
>.|TRBJ1-5|TRBV18|.
CASSRNYGENEPQHF
TGTGCCAGCTCACGCAACTACGGGGAAAATGAACCCCAGCATTTT
>once|TRBJ1-1|TRBV5-1|.
CASSPRLLQGTEAFF
TGCGCCAGCAGCCCTAGACTGCTTCAGGGGACTGAAGCTTTCTTT
>.|TRBJ1-6|TRBV5-4|TRBD1
CASSPSLTGANSPLHF
TGTGCCAGCAGCCCCTCACTTACAGGGGCTAATTCACCCCTCCACTTT
>once|TRBJ1-1|TRBV16|.
CASRKTVNTEAFF
TGTGCCAGCAGAAAAACGGTGAACACTGAAGCTTTCTTT
>.|TRBJ1-1|TRBV29-1|TRBD1
CSAIPDRATEAFF
TGCAGCGCCATCCCTGACAGGGCCACTGAAGCTTTCTTT
>.|TRBJ1-6|TRBV14|.
CASSQGPQRVNSPLHF
TGTGCCAGCAGCCAAGGCCCACAGAGGGTTAATTCACCCCTCCACTTT
>.|TRBJ2-3|TRBV7-3|TRBD2
CASSPTSGGGRDTQYF
TGTGCCAGCAGCCCGACTAGCGGGGGGGGCAGAGATACGCAGTATTTT
>.|TRBJ2-3|TRBV6-6|TRBD1
CASSYSTGNTQYF
TGTGCCAGCAGTTACTCGACAGGGAATACGCAGTATTTT
>.|TRBJ1-4|TRBV7-9|.
CASRGWGTTNEKLFF
TGTGCCAGCAGAGGGTGGGGGACAACTAATGAAAAACTGTTTTTT
>.|TRBJ2-1|TRBV2|.
CASSMAGNEQFF
TGTGCCAGCAGCATGGCGGGCAATGAGCAGTTCTTC
>.|TRBJ2-5|TRBV2|.
CASKEWGQETQYF
TGTGCCAGCAAAGAATGGGGGCAAGAGACCCAGTACTTC
>.|TRBJ2-3|TRBV27|.
CASSSGPIDTQYF
TGTGCCAGCAGTTCAGGCCCTATAGATACGCAGTATTTT
>.|TRBJ1-1|TRBV24-1|.
CATSDFYGKAFF
TGTGCCACCAGTGATTTCTATGGGAAAGCTTTCTTT